This T cell receptor (beta chain) was profiled in a study of blood T cells in healthy people across ages. Healthy Russian Caucasian donors spanned ages 6 to 90 years. Combining a sample-barcoded 5' primer with a J-beta primer mix, a second PCR ran for roughly 7 to 11 cycles. All cDNA molecules were each tagged by a template-switch adaptor with 12 random nucleotides. TCRdb re-called the 5' RACE reads through MiXCR, storing one row per CDR3 protein. The table includes roughly 800,000 distinct CDR3 sequences, 25% detected once. The length of the CDR3 is 18 residues. Germline V gives CDR1 MDHEN, CDR2 SYDVKM. Between the trimmed V and J ends, which lost 5 bases and 0 bases, there was a span of 17 bases. The same data also went into a second study, on T cells of mothers and their children. That source adds: Sample barcodes and 2-4 random nucleotides were added by the M1S primer of the second PCR. Each mother gave over 8 million TCR beta CDR3 reads; each child, approximately 3.3 million.

This receptor was identified in a boy aged 5-17 years in good health. Material: blood. The chain has TRBV28 and TRBJ2-6; D gene ambiguous. CDR3 in DNA: TGTGCCAGCAGTCCTCGACGGAAGACTTCCTCTGGGGCCAACGTCCTGACTTTC. Protein product: CASSPRRKTSSGANVLTF.